The entry that follows covers one TCR beta chain sequence. The sample originates from a study of blood T cell repertoires in COVID-19. Study at large: Italy, Spain and the United States were the sources of the convalescent and acute COVID-19 samples. PBMCs, B-cell-depleted T cells, or T cells were the source of the cDNA or gDNA that made up the material.

There are 15 residues in the CDR3. The V and J ends lost 3 bases and 4 bases respectively, with 15 bases between them. Germline loops: CDR1 MRHNA, CDR2 SNTAGT. Original processing methods: Cell counts per sample came from amplifying reference gene primers. The assay was immunoSEQ multiplex PCR, and TCRdb's table has in-frame clones only and misses some. That table is the source of V, J and clone size, and D and trimming were worked out from the DNA. The profile shows roughly 78,000 clones, roughly 86% of them singletons. Sequenced input: peripheral blood. The origin of this receptor is a woman in her sixties with acute or convalescent COVID-19. This chain links TRBV6-4 with TRBJ1-1; D call uncertain. The CDR3 DNA sequence: TGTGCCAGCAGTGAAACCGGGGTTGAAGGCACTGAAGCTTTCTTT. It codes for CASSETGVEGTEAFF.